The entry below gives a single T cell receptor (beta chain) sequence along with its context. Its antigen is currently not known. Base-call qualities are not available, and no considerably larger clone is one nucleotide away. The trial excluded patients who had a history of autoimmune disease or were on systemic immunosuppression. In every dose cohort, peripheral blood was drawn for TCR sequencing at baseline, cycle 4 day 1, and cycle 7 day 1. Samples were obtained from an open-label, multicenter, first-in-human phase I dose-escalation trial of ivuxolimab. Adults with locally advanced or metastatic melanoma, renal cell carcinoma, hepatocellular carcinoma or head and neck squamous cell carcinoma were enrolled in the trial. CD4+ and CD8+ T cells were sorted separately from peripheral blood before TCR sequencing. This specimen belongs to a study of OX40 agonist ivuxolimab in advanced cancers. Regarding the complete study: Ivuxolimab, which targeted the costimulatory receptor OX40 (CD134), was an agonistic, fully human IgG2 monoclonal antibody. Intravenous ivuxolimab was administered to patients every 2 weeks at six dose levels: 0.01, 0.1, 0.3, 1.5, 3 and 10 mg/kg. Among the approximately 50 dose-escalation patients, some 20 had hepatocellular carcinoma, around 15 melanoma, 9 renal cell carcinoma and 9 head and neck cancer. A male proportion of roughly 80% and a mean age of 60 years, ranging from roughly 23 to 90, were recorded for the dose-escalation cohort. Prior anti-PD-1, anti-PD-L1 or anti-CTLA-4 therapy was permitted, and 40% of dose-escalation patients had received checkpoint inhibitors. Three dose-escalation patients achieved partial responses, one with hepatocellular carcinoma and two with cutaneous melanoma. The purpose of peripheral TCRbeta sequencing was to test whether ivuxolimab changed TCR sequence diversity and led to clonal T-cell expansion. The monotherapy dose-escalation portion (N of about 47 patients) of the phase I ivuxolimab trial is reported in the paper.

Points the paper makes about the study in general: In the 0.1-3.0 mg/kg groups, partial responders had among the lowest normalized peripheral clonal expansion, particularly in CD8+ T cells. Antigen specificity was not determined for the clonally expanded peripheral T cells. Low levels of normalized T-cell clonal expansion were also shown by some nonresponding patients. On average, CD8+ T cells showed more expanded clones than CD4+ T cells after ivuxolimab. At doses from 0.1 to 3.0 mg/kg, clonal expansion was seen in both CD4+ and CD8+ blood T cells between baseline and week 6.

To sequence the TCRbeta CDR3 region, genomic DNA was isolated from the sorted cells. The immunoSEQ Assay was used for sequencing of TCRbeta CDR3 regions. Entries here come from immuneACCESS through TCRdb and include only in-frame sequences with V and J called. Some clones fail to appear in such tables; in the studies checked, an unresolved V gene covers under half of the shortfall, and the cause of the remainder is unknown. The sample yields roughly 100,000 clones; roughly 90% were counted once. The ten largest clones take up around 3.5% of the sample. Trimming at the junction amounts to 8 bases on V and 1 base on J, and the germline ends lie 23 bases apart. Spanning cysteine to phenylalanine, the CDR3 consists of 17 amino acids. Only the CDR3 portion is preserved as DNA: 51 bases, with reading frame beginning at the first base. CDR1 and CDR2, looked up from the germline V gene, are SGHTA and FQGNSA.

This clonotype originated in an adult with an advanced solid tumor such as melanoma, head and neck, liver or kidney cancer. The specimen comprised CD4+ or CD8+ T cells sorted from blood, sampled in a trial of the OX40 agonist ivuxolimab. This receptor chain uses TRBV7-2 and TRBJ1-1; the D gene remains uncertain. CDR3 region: CASVSLGYLYGNTEAFF. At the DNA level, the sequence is TGTGCCAGCGTAAGTCTCGGGTACCTCTACGGGAACACTGAAGCTTTCTTT.